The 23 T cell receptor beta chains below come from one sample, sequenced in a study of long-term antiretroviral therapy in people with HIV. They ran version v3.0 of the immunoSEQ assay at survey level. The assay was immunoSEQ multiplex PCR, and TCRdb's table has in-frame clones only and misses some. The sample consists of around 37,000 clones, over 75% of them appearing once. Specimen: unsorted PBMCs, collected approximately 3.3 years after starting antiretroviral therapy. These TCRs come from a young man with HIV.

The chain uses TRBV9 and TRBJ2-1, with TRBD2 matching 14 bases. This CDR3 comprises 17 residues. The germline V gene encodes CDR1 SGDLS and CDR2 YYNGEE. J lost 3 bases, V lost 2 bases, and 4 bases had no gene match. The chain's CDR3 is CASSVGTSGGHYNEQFF. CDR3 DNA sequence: TGTGCCAGCAGCGTCGGGACTAGCGGGGGACACTACAATGAGCAGTTCTTC. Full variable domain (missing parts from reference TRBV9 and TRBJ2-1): DSGVTQTPKHLITATGQRVTLRCSPRSGDLSVYWYQQSLDQGLQFLIQYYNGEERAKGNILERFSAQQFPDLHSELNLSSLELGDSALYFCASSVGTSGGHYNEQFFGPGTRLTVL.

CDR3 loop: CASSFGTVFPRPQYF. The CDR3 nucleotides read TGTGCCAGCAGCTTTGGTACAGTCTTTCCGAGGCCCCAGTACTTC. The gene calls are TRBV5-4 and TRBJ2-5, with D unclear. CDR3 length equals 15 residues. Trimming pared 2 bases from V and 9 bases from J, leaving 20 bases between. In germline, CDR1 is SGHNT, CDR2 YYREEE (reference sequence).

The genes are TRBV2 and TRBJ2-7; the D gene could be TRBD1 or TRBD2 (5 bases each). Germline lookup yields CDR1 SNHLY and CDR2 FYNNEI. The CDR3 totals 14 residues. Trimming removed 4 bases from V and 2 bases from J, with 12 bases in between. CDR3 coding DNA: TGTGCCAGCAGTGTTTGGGACGGCACCTACGAGCAGTACTTC. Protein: CASSVWDGTYEQYF.

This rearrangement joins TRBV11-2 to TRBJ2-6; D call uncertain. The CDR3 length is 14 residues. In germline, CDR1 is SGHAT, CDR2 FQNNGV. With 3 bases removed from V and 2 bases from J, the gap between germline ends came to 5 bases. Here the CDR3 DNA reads TGTGCCAGCAGCTTGACGGCTGGGGCCAACGTCCTGACTTTC. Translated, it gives CASSLTAGANVLTF.

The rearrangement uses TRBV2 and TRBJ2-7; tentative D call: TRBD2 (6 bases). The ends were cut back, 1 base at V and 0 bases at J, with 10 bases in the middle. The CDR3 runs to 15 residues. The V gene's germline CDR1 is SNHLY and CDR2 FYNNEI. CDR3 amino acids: CASSEGVGGSYEQYF. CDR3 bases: TGTGCCAGCAGTGAAGGGGTGGGGGGCTCCTACGAGCAGTACTTC.

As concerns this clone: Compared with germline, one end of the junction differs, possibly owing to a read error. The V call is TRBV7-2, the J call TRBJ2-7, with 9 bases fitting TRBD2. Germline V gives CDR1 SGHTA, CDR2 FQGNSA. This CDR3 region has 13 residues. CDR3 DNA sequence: TGTGCCAGCAGCTTTGAGATAAAGCGGGAGGCTTTCTTC. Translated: CASSFEIKREAFF.

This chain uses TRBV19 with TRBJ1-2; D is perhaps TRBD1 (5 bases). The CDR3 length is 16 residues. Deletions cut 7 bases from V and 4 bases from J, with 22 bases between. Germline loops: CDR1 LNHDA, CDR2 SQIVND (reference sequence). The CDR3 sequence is CASTLGLSESSYGYTF. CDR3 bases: TGTGCCAGTACGTTGGGACTGTCTGAGTCGAGCTATGGCTACACCTTC.

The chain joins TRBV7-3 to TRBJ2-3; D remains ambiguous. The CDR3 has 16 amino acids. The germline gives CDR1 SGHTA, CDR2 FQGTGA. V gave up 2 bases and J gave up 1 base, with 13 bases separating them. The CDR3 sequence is CASSLSPNVGTDTQYF. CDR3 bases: TGTGCCAGCAGCTTATCCCCGAATGTAGGCACAGATACGCAGTATTTT.

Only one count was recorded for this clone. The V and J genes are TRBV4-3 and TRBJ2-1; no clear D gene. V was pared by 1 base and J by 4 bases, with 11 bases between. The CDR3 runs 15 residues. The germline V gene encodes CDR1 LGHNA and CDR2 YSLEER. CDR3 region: CASSQVRSGYNEQFF. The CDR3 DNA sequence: TGCGCCAGCAGCCAAGTGAGATCCGGGTACAATGAGCAGTTCTTC.

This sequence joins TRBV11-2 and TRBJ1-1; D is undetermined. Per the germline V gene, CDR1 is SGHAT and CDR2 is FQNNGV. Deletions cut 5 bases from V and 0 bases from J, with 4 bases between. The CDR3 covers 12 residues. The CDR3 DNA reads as TGTGCCAGCAGCATTTTGAACACTGAAGCTTTCTTT. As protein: CASSILNTEAFF.

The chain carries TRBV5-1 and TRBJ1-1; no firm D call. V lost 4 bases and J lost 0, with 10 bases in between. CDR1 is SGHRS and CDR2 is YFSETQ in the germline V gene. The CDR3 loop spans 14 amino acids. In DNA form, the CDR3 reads TGCGCCAGCAGCCCGCGGTTCATGAACACTGAAGCTTTCTTT. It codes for CASSPRFMNTEAFF. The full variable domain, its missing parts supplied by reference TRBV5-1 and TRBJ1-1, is KAGVTQTPRYLIKTRGQQVTLSCSPISGHRSVSWYQQTPGQGLQFLFEYFSETQRNKGNFPGRFSGRQFSNSRSEMNVSTLELGDSALYLCASSPRFMNTEAFFGQGTRLTVV.

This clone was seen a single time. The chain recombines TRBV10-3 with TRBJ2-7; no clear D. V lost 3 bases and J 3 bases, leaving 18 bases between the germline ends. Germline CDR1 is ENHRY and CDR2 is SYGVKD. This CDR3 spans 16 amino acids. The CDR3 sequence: CAISEVLRPLLYEQYF. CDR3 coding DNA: TGTGCCATCAGTGAAGTCCTTAGGCCCTTACTCTACGAGCAGTACTTC.

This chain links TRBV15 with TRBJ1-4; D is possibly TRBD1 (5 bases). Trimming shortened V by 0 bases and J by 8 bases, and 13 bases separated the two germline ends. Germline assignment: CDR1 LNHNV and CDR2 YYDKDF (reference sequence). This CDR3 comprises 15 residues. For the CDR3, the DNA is TGTGCCACCAGCAGAGATTCCGGACAAAGGGAAAAACTGTTTTTT. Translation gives CATSRDSGQREKLFF.

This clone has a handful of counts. The CDR3 nucleotides are TGTGCCAGCAGACTCTACGAGCAGTACTTC. Translation gives CASRLYEQYF. J is TRBJ2-7 and V is TRBV2; D not resolved. CDR3 length: 10 amino acids. The V gene's germline CDR1 is SNHLY and CDR2 FYNNEI. The V gene lost 6 bases and the J gene lost 3 bases, with 3 bases spanning the gap.

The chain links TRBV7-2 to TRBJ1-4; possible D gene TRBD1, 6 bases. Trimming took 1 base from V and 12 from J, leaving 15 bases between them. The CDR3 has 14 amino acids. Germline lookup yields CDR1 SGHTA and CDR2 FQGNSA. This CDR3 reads CASSLEGHWGELFF. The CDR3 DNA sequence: TGTGCCAGCAGCTTAGAGGGACACTGGGGGGAACTGTTTTTT. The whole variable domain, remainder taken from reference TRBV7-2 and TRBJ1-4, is GAGVSQSPSNKVTEKGKDVELRCDPISGHTALYWYRQSLGQGLEFLIYFQGNSAPDKSGLPSDRFSAERTGGSVSTLTIQRTQQEDSAVYLCASSLEGHWGELFFGSGTQLSVL.

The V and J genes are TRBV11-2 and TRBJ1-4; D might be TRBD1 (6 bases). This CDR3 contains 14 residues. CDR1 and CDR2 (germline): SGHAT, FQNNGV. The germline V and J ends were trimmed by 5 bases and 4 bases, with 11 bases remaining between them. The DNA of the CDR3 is TGTGCCAGCAGCGTTGGACAGAATAATGAAAAACTGTTTTTT. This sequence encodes CASSVGQNNEKLFF.

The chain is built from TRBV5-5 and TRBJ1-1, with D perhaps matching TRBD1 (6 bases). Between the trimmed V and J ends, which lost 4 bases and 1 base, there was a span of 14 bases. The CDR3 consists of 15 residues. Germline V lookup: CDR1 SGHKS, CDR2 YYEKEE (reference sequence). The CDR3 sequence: CASSPMTGKNTEAFF. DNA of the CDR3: TGTGCCAGCAGCCCCATGACAGGCAAGAACACTGAAGCTTTCTTT.

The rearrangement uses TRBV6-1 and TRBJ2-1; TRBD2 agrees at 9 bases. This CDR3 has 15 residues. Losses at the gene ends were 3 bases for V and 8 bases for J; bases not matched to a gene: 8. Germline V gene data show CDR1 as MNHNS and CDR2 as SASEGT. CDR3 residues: CASSEGAGGPDEQFF. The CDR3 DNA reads TGTGCCAGCAGTGAGGGGGCGGGAGGGCCAGATGAGCAGTTCTTC.

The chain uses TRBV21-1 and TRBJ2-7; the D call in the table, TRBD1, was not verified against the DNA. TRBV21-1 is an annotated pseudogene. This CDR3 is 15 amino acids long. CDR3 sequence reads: CASSKEQRATYEQYF. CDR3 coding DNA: TGTGCCAGCAGCAAAGAACAGAGAGCAACCTACGAGCAGTACTTC.

The CDR3 coding sequence is TGTGCCAGCAGCCTTACCGGGACAGGGGACGAGCAGTACTTC. Amino acids: CASSLTGTGDEQYF. The chain recombines TRBV28 with TRBJ2-7; 10 nucleotides agree with TRBD1. The CDR3 length is 14 residues. The V and J ends lost 6 bases and 5 bases, in that order; junction bases with no gene match: 7. From germline, CDR1 is MDHEN and CDR2 SYDVKM.

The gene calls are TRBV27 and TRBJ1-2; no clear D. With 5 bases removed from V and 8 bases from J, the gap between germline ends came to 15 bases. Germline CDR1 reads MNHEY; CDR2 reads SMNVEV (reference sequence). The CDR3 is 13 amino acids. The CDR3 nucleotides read TGTGCCAGCAGTGCCCATTTTACAACCGGCTACACCTTC. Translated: CASSAHFTTGYTF.

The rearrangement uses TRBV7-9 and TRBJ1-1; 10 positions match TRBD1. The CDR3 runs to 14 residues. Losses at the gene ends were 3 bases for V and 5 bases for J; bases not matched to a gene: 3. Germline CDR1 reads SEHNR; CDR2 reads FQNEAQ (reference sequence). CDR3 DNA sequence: TGTGCCAGCAGCTTGACAGGGGGCCAAACTGAAGCTTTCTTT. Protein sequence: CASSLTGGQTEAFF.

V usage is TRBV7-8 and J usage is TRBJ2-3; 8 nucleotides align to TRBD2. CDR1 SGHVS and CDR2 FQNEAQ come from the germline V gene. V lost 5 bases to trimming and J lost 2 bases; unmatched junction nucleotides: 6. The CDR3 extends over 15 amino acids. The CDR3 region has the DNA TGTGCCAGCAGCCTCACTAGCGGCATCACAGATACGCAGTATTTT. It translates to CASSLTSGITDTQYF.